Listed below are T cell receptor beta chains from one sample, sequenced in a study of early T cells in non-severe SARS-CoV-2 infection. TCRdb called the 5' RACE reads again in MiXCR, with one record for every CDR3 protein. The sample contains about 80,000 distinct CDR3 sequences, around 13% of which appear only once. Sequences were obtained from whole blood. These TCRs come from an adult who was a healthcare worker with PCR-confirmed SARS-CoV-2 infection or an uninfected control (not recorded which). Both conserved end residues are trimmed from each CDR3. A D gene is named only where the DNA matches it firmly. Size is omitted from some rows. Given values are once, few, many or a class for expanded clones.

TRBD2,TRBV28,TRBJ2-7,-,ASRLAGVVYEQY
-,TRBV4-3,TRBJ2-1,-,ASSRTSFSYNEQF
TRBD1,TRBV6-2/TRBV6-3,TRBJ2-7,many,ASSPPGQGMNEQY
-,TRBV14,TRBJ1-4,-,ASSLSRRANEKLF
-,TRBV9,TRBJ2-4,many,ASSVGGSAKNIQY
-,TRBV4-3,TRBJ2-5,many,ASSQDSQRETQY
TRBD1,TRBV29-1,TRBJ2-7,few,SVGQGSSYEQY
-,TRBV12-3/TRBV12-4,TRBJ2-7,many,ASSLRDMGHEQY
TRBD1,TRBV27,TRBJ2-5,few,ASSTGTGRETQY
-,TRBV29-1,TRBJ1-3,few,SVEDLHFSGNTIY
TRBD2,TRBV15,TRBJ2-1,many,ATRAGTSSYNEQF
TRBD2,TRBV7-8,TRBJ2-7,-,ASSVNPAGASSYEQY
-,TRBV29-1,TRBJ2-7,few,SVGGQYEQY
-,TRBV9,TRBJ2-5,few,ASSVETGGGETQY
-,TRBV27,TRBJ1-5,-,ASSFAGASNQPQH
-,TRBV28,TRBJ2-7,many,ASSLVGGSSYEQY
TRBD1,TRBV12-3/TRBV12-4,TRBJ1-1,-,ASSLSPGQKNTEAF
-,TRBV12-3/TRBV12-4,TRBJ2-5,many,ASSSQQGLIKETQY
TRBD2,TRBV19,TRBJ2-1,many,ASSTGGTSGGYEQF
-,TRBV7-9,TRBJ2-7,few,ASSLGLTGDYEQY
-,TRBV7-9,TRBJ1-2,many,ASSPGVLGQNYGYT
-,TRBV14,TRBJ2-1,many,ASSQDISSRPNEQF
TRBD2,TRBV7-2,TRBJ2-1,few,ASSSGTSAYNEQF
-,TRBV6-5,TRBJ2-5,many,ASSYSGEQETQY